This TCR beta chain was obtained from a study of T cells in Graves' hyperthyroidism and ophthalmopathy. Regarding the study as a whole: In the blood, most expanded thyroid clonotypes above 0.001 appeared as well. The model's output predicted ophthalmopathy at a median of roughly 6 months prior to onset.

Germline CDR1 reads DFQATT; CDR2 reads SNEGSKA (reference sequence). There are 12 residues in the CDR3. The V and J ends lost 1 base and 8 bases respectively, with 11 bases between them. A word on this clonotype: Its antigen is unidentified. A much bigger clone sits one base away, suggesting this may be a read error. Since no conserved phenylalanine or tryptophan closes the CDR3, a read error is the likely cause.

Absent ophthalmopathy progression within 18 months defined stable Graves' hyperthyroidism. Aged 18 to 65, the patients had hyperthyroidism that was newly diagnosed and had lasted under 2 months. TCR beta CDR3 regions were amplified from RNA. A first-round RT-PCR of the TCR CDR3 used the HTBI primer set. From the multiplex PCR reads, TCRdb called clonotypes with MiXCR, one entry per CDR3 protein. This table holds nearly 750,000 distinct CDR3 sequences, approximately 36% found once. The sequenced sample was blood. V usage is TRBV20-1 and J usage is TRBJ1-1; a possible D gene is TRBD1 (5 bases). The sequence derives from a woman in her 40s with Graves' hyperthyroidism. Here the CDR3 DNA reads TGCAGTGCTAGAGTGGTGGGACGGGAAGCTTTCTCT. Encoded protein: CSARVVGREAFS.